Below, 20 T cell receptor beta chains from the same sample are listed, as sequenced in a study of T cells in Graves' hyperthyroidism and ophthalmopathy (dated by TCRdb to 2018 to 2020). Library generation was performed with multiplex PCR. TCRdb records Illumina HiSeq 2000 as the sequencer. The TCR beta CDR3 regions were amplified from the RNA transcripts. The TCR CDR3 was subjected to a first round of RT-PCR using the HTBI primer set and the Qiagen OneStep RT-PCR kit. TCRdb redid the processing of the public reads, applying fastp at Q25 and MiXCR, and retained in-frame beta chains. Duplicate CDR3 protein sequences are folded into a single record with the most common DNA and genes. The sample includes some 350,000 distinct CDR3 sequences, with roughly 15% observed a single time. Approximately 19% of the sample is held by the ten biggest clonotypes. Material for sequencing was blood. The receptors were gathered from a woman aged 60 to 75 with Graves' ophthalmopathy.

This clonotype has a handful of counts. This chain links TRBV7-9 with TRBJ1-1, with D perhaps TRBD1 (6 bases). This CDR3 is built from 16 residues. Germline loops: CDR1 SEHNR, CDR2 FQNEAQ (reference sequence). The germline V and J ends were trimmed by 5 bases and 3 bases, with 19 bases remaining between them. The CDR3 region has the DNA TGTGCCAGCAGCCCGAATGTGGGGGGGCTGGACACTGAAGCTTTCTTT. Its protein is CASSPNVGGLDTEAFF.

V and J are TRBV5-1 and TRBJ2-5; tentatively, D is TRBD2 (5 bases). Trimming took 3 bases from V and 0 from J, leaving 15 bases between them. The CDR3 is 16 residues long. The germline V gene encodes CDR1 SGHRS and CDR2 YFSETQ. CDR3 sequence: CASSSLRPGNQETQYF. CDR3 in DNA: TGCGCCAGCAGCTCCCTGCGACCGGGAAACCAAGAGACCCAGTACTTC.

The chain carries TRBV27 and TRBJ2-1; D is perhaps TRBD2 (6 bases). CDR1 is MNHEY and CDR2 is SMNVEV in the germline V gene (reference sequence). V was trimmed by 8 bases and J by 8 bases, leaving 19 bases between them. CDR3 size: 14 residues. CDR3 region: CASPRETLMHEQFF. The CDR3 DNA sequence: TGTGCCAGCCCCCGGGAGACCCTAATGCATGAGCAGTTCTTC.

Ten or more counts support this clonotype. The chain links TRBV3-1 to TRBJ2-1; D is unresolved. The CDR3 extends over 15 amino acids. Trimming cost V 1 base and J 0 bases, with 7 bases left between them. Germline V gene sequence: CDR1 LGHDT, CDR2 YNNKEL (reference sequence). This chain's CDR3 is CASSQGQSSYNEQFF. The CDR3 DNA is TGTGCCAGCAGCCAAGGACAAAGCTCCTACAATGAGCAGTTCTTC.

The sample holds many counts of this clonotype. CDR3 bases: TGTGCCAGCAGCCCGACCGGGACAGGGGTACACGAGCAGTACTTC. Translating gives CASSPTGTGVHEQYF. This sequence joins TRBV11-3 and TRBJ2-7; TRBD1 matches at 10 bases. This CDR3 spans 15 amino acids. The junction had 9 bases not matched to a gene; V was cut back by 5 bases and J by 5 bases. CDR1 SGHNT and CDR2 YENEEA come from the germline V gene.

The rearrangement uses TRBV19 and TRBJ2-1; D possibly corresponds to TRBD2 (7 bases). The CDR3 spans 14 residues. The germline gives CDR1 LNHDA, CDR2 SQIVND (reference sequence). The V end was cut by 3 bases, the J end by 7 bases, with 13 bases between. CDR3 sequence reads: CASSMTSRGNEQFF. Written as DNA, the CDR3 is TGTGCCAGTAGTATGACTAGCAGGGGAAATGAGCAGTTCTTC.

This clonotype has only a few counts. The V and J genes are TRBV28 and TRBJ2-2; D not certain. V was pared by 3 bases and J by 1 base, with 12 bases between. Germline V gene lookup returns CDR1 MDHEN and CDR2 SYDVKM. This CDR3 is 16 amino acids long. The CDR3 spells CASSFLGGGNTGELFF. Written as DNA, the CDR3 is TGTGCCAGCAGTTTTCTGGGCGGTGGGAACACCGGGGAGCTGTTTTTT.

This clonotype was seen at least ten times. The J gene is TRBJ2-5, the V gene TRBV28, with D perhaps matching TRBD2 (6 bases). Per the germline V gene, CDR1 is MDHEN and CDR2 is SYDVKM. V was cut by 6 bases and J by 2 bases, with 16 bases left in between. The CDR3 totals 15 residues. CDR3 region: CASSPRRAGQETQYF. The CDR3 DNA follows: TGTGCCAGCAGCCCTCGAAGAGCGGGTCAAGAGACCCAGTACTTC.

The chain is built from TRBV29-1 and TRBJ2-6; D is unresolved. The CDR3 contains 14 residues. V was cut by 4 bases and J by 4 bases, with 11 bases left in between. The V gene's germline CDR1 is SQVTM and CDR2 ANQGSEA. CDR3 residues: CSVGELRGANVLTF. DNA of the CDR3: TGCAGCGTTGGGGAACTAAGGGGGGCCAACGTCCTGACTTTC.

V gene TRBV30 combines with J gene TRBJ2-3, with 7 bases aligning to TRBD2. CDR3 length: 14 residues. V shed 3 bases, J shed 4 bases, and the junction held 7 bases outside the gene matches. Germline CDR1 is GTSNPN and CDR2 is SVGIG (reference sequence). The CDR3 coding sequence is TGTGCCTGGAGGGGGGGAGGGCTGGCAGATACGCAGTATTTT. Its translation is CAWRGGGLADTQYF.

Ten or more counts support this clonotype. This rearrangement joins TRBV6-6 to TRBJ1-2; 8 bases map to TRBD1. The CDR3 runs 16 residues. Looked up from germline, CDR1 is MNHNY and CDR2 is SVGAGI (reference sequence). V was clipped by 2 bases and J by 8 bases; unmatched bases: 13. CDR3 region: CASSYNRAGQGGGYTF. The CDR3 nucleotides read TGTGCCAGCAGTTACAATAGAGCAGGACAGGGTGGGGGCTACACCTTC.

This clonotype was counted ten times or more. The CDR3 nucleotides are TGTGCCAGCAGTCCCTGGTCAGCGGGAGGGTACGAGCAGTACTTC. Its protein product is CASSPWSAGGYEQYF. This chain joins TRBV28 and TRBJ2-7; 10 nucleotides match TRBD2. CDR1 is MDHEN and CDR2 is SYDVKM in the germline V gene. The V gene end was trimmed by 5 bases and the J gene end by 4 bases; junction bases not matched to a gene: 8. The CDR3 is 15 residues long. Based on the CDR3 plus reference TRBV28 and TRBJ2-7, the full variable domain is DVKVTQSSRYLVKRTGEKVFLECVQDMDHENMFWYRQDPGLGLRLIYFSYDVKMKEKGDIPEGYSVSREKKERFSLILESASTNQTSMYLCASSPWSAGGYEQYFGPGTRLTVT.

The genes are TRBV13 and TRBJ2-3; 9 nucleotides line up with TRBD2. V gave up 5 bases and J gave up 4 bases; unmatched junction bases: 10. This CDR3 spans 16 amino acids. The germline V gene has CDR1 PRHDT and CDR2 FYEKMQ (reference sequence). CDR3 sequence: CASSPRTSGFSDTQYF. The CDR3 nucleotides are TGTGCCAGCAGCCCCCGAACTAGCGGGTTCTCAGATACGCAGTATTTT.

This clonotype showed up many times. Relative to the germline gene, one junction end is altered; a read error may explain this. This chain links TRBV18 with TRBJ2-1, with 10 bases that match TRBD1. The CDR3 is made up of 15 amino acids. The germline CDR1 and CDR2 sequences are KGHSH and LQKENI. CDR3 sequence: CASSPPGQGYNEQFF. CDR3 DNA: TGTGCCAGCTCTCCACCGGGACAGGGGTACAATGAGCAGTTCTTC.

This clonotype has at least ten counts. This chain uses TRBV7-2 with TRBJ2-7; D is possibly TRBD2 (5 bases). From germline, CDR1 is SGHTA and CDR2 FQGNSA. V was clipped by 0 bases and J by 4 bases, with 13 bases between them. The CDR3 is made up of 15 amino acids. CDR3 amino acids: CASSLAGSEVYEQYF. The CDR3 DNA sequence: TGTGCCAGCAGCTTAGCGGGGTCGGAGGTTTACGAGCAGTACTTC.

This clonotype was detected many times. This chain links TRBV20-1 with TRBJ2-7; 14 nucleotides align to TRBD2. Germline V lookup: CDR1 DFQATT, CDR2 SNEGSKA (reference sequence). The CDR3 runs to 15 residues. V lost 7 bases, J lost 2 bases, and 7 bases stayed unmatched. The chain's CDR3 is CSVATSGRVPYEQYF. The CDR3 DNA reads as TGCAGTGTTGCGACTAGCGGGAGGGTACCCTACGAGCAGTACTTC.

Ten or more counts support this clonotype. The CDR3 region is CAWQQGWSTEAFF. The CDR3 coding sequence is TGTGCCTGGCAACAGGGGTGGAGCACTGAAGCTTTCTTT. The V and J genes are TRBV30 and TRBJ1-1, with TRBD1 matching over 7 bases. Germline V CDR1 and CDR2: GTSNPN, SVGIG (reference sequence). The trim removed 5 bases at V and 4 bases at J, leaving 7 bases unmatched. The CDR3 is 13 residues long.

This clonotype came up a few times. A read error may account for a junction end that differs from germline. V is TRBV6-2 or TRBV6-3 and J is TRBJ2-1, with 8 positions matching TRBD2. The CDR3 totals 15 residues. Per germline, CDR1 MNHEY and CDR2 SVGEGT. The CDR3 nucleotides read TGTGCCAGCAGTTACCGGACTAGCTCCCACAATGAGCAGTTCTTC. Its protein product is CASSYRTSSHNEQFF.

The V and J genes are TRBV7-9 and TRBJ2-2, with D uncertain. Per the germline V gene, CDR1 is SEHNR and CDR2 is FQNEAQ (reference sequence). CDR3 length: 12 amino acids. Trimming left V 2 bases short and J 8 bases short, with 6 bases between. Here the CDR3 reads CASSLFIGELFF. In nucleotides, the CDR3 is TGTGCCAGCAGCTTATTCATAGGGGAGCTGTTTTTT.

This sequence joins TRBV12-3 or TRBV12-4 and TRBJ2-5, with D possibly TRBD1 on 6 matching bases. The CDR3 covers 14 residues. V was shortened by 2 bases and J by 1 base, with 8 bases between the two germline ends. CDR3 in DNA: TGTGCCAGCAGTTTATTGGGGGCCCAAGAGACCCAGTACTTC. It encodes CASSLLGAQETQYF.